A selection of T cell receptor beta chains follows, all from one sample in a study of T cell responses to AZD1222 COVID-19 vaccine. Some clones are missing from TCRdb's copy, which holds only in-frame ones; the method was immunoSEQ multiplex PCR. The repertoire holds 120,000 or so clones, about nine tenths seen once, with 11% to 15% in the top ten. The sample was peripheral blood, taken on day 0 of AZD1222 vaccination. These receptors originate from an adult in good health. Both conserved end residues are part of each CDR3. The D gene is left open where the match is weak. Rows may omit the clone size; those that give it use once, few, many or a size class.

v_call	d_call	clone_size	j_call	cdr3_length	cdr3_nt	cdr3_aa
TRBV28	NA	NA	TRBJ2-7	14	TGTGCCAGCAGTACAACAGCCGTTCCCTACGAGCAGTACTTC	CASSTTAVPYEQYF
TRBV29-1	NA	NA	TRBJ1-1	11	TGCAGCGTTTTTTCGACAGGTGAAGCTTTCTTT	CSVFSTGEAFF
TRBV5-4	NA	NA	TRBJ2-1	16	TGTGCCAGCAGCTTTGGGGGGAGAGCCTCCTACAATGAGCAGTTCTTC	CASSFGGRASYNEQFF
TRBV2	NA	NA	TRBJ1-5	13	TGTGCCAGCACAGGACTAGTTAATCAGCCCCAGCATTTT	CASTGLVNQPQHF
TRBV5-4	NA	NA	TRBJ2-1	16	TGTGCCAGCAGCGTGCAGCGGGACAGCTCCTACAATGAGCAGTTCTTC	CASSVQRDSSYNEQFF
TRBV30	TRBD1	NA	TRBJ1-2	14	TGTGCCTGGAGAGAGGGGACAGGGATTTATGGCTACACCTTC	CAWREGTGIYGYTF
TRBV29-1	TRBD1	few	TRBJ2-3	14	TGCAGCGCGTACGGGACAGGGGGCACAGATACGCAGTATTTT	CSAYGTGGTDTQYF
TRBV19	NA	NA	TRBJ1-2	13	TGTGCCAGCCACTCAACGGGTAACTATGGCTACACCTTC	CASHSTGNYGYTF
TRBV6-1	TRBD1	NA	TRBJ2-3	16	TGTGCCAGCAGTGAGCCCAGGGGGCGCTTAACAGATACGCAGTATTTT	CASSEPRGRLTDTQYF
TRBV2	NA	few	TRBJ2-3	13	TGTGCCAGCAATAGCGCTAGCACAGATACGCAGTATTTT	CASNSASTDTQYF
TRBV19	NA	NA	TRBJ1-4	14	TGTGCCAGTAGTCCTTCCCAGGGTAATGAAAAACTGTTTTTT	CASSPSQGNEKLFF
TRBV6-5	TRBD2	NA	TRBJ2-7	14	TGTGCCAGCATTGGGGCAGGGAGGGCCTACGAGCAGTACTTC	CASIGAGRAYEQYF
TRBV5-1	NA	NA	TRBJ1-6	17	TGCGCCAGCACCGTTAAAGACAATAGCTCCTATAATTCACCCCTCCACTTT	CASTVKDNSSYNSPLHF
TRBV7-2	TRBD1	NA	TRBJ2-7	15	TGTGCCAGCAGCCCATGGACAGGGGTCATATACGAGCAGTACTTC	CASSPWTGVIYEQYF
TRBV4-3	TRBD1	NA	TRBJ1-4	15	TGCGCCAGCAGCCAAGATGGGCAGGGGGCGAGAAAACTGTTTTTT	CASSQDGQGARKLFF
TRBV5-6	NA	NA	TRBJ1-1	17	TGTGCCAGCAGCTTACGGCCCGACCATCTCGTGGGCACTGAAGCTTTCTTT	CASSLRPDHLVGTEAFF
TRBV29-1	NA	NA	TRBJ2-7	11	TGCAGCGTACCGGGGGCGTACGAGCAGTACTTC	CSVPGAYEQYF
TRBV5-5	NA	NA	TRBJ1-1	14	TGTGCCAGCAGCTTTGATTCGGGGAACACTGAAGCTTTCTTT	CASSFDSGNTEAFF
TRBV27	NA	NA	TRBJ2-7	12	TGTGCCAGCAGGATGATCCAGGGGAAGCAGTACTTC	CASRMIQGKQYF
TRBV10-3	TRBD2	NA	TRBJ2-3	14	TGTGCCATCAGTGCAGCGGGGGGGCCGGATACGCAGTATTTT	CAISAAGGPDTQYF
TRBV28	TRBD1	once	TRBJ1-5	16	TGTGCCAGCAGTTTCCGAGGGACAGGTTCTAATCAGCCCCAGCATTTT	CASSFRGTGSNQPQHF
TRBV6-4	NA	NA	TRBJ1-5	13	TGTGCCAGCTACATACAGCAAAATCAGCCCCAGCATTTT	CASYIQQNQPQHF
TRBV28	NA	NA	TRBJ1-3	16	TGTGCCAGCAGTGTTAACAGGAGACTCTCTGGAAACACCATATATTTT	CASSVNRRLSGNTIYF
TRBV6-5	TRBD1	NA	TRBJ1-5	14	TGTGCCAGCAGGACCGGGACAGGCAATCAGCCCCAGCATTTT	CASRTGTGNQPQHF
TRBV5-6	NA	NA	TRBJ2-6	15	TGTGCCAGCAGCTACGGAGTAGGTGGGGCCAACGTCCTGACTTTC	CASSYGVGGANVLTF
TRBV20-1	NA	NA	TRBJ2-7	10	TGCAGTGCCTTAAACTACGAGCAGTACTTC	CSALNYEQYF
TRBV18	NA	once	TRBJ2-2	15	TGTGCCAGCTCACCACAGGGGCCCAACACCGGGGAGCTGTTTTTT	CASSPQGPNTGELFF
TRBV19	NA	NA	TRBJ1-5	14	TGTGCCAGTAGTATTACAGGGTCCGGGCAGCCCCAGCATTTT	CASSITGSGQPQHF
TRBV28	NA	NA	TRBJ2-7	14	TGTGCCAGCAGTGTCGACAATCCAGCCTACGAGCAGTACTTC	CASSVDNPAYEQYF
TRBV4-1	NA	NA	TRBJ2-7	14	TGCGCCAGCAGCCAGGCGACAGCCTCCTACGAGCAGTACTTC	CASSQATASYEQYF